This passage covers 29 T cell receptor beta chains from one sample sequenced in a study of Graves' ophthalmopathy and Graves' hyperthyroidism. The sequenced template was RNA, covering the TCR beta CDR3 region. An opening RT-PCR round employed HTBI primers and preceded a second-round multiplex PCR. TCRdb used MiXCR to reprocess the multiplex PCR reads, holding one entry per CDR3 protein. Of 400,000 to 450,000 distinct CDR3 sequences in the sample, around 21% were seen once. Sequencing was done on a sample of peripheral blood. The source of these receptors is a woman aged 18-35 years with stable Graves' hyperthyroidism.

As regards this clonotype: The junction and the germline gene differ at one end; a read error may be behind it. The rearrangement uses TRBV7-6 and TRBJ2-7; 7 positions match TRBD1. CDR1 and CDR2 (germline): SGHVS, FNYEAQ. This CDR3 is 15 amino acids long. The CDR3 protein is CASSLSHKGAYEQCF. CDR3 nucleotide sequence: TGTGCCAGCAGCTTATCTCACAAGGGGGCCTACGAGCAGTGCTTC.

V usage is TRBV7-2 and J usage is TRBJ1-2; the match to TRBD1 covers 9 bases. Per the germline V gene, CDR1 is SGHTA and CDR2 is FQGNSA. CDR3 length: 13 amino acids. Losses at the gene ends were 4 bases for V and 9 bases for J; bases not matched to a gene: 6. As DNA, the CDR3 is TGTGCCAGCAGCTCAGGGACAGGGACCAGCTACACCTTC. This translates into CASSSGTGTSYTF.

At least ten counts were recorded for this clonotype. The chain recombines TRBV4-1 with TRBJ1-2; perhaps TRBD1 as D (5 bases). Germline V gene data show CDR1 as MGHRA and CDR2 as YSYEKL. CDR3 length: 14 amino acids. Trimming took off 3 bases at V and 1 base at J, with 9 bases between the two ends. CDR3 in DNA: TGCGCCAGCAGCCAGGGGACGGTTAACTATGGCTACACCTTC. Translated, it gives CASSQGTVNYGYTF.

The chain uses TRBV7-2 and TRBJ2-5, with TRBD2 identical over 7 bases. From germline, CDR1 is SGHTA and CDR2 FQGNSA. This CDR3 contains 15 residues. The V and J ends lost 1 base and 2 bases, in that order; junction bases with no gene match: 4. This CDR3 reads CASSLGSGQQETQYF. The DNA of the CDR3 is TGTGCCAGCAGCTTAGGTAGCGGGCAACAAGAGACCCAGTACTTC.

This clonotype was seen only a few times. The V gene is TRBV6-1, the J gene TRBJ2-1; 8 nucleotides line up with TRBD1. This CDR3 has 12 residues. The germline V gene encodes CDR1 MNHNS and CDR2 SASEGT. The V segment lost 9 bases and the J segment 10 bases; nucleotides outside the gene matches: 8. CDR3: CASADRGEEQFF. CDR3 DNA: TGTGCCAGTGCAGACAGGGGCGAGGAGCAGTTCTTC.

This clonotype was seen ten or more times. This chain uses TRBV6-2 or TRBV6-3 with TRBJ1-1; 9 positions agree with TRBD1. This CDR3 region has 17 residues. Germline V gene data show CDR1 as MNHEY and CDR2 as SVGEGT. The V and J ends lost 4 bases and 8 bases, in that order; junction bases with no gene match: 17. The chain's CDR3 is CASSLDRQGDRFTEAFF. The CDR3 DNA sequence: TGTGCCAGCAGTTTGGATCGACAGGGGGATAGGTTTACCGAAGCTTTCTTT.

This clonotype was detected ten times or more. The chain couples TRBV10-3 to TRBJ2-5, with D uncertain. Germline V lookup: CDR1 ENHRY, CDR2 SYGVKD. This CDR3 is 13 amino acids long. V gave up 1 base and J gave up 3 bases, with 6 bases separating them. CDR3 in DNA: TGTGCCATCAGTGAGTTGTCGAAAGAGACCCAGTACTTC. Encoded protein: CAISELSKETQYF.

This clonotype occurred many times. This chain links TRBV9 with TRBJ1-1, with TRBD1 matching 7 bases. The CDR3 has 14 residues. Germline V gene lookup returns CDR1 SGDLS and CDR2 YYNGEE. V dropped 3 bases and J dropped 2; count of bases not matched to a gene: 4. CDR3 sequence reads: CASSEGTANTEAFF. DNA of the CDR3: TGTGCCAGCAGCGAGGGGACAGCCAACACTGAAGCTTTCTTT.

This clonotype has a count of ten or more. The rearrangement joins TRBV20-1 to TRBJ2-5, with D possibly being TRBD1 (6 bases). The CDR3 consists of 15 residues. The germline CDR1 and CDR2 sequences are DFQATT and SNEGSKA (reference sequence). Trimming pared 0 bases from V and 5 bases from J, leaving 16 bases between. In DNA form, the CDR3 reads TGCAGTGCTAGAGATACAGGGTACGGGTCGGAGACCCAGTACTTC. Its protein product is CSARDTGYGSETQYF.

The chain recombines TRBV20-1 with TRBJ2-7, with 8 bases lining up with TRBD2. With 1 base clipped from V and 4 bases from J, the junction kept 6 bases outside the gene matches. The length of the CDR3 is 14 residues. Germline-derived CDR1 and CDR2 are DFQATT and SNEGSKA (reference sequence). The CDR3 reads CSARVAGGVYEQYF. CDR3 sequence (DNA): TGCAGTGCTAGAGTGGCGGGAGGTGTTTACGAGCAGTACTTC.

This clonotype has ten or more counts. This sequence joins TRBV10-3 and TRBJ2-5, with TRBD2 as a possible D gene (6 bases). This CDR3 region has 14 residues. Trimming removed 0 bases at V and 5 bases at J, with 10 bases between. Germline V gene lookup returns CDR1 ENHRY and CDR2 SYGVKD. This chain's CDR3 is CAISESLAGETQYF. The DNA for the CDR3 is TGTGCCATCAGTGAGTCACTAGCCGGGGAGACCCAGTACTTC.

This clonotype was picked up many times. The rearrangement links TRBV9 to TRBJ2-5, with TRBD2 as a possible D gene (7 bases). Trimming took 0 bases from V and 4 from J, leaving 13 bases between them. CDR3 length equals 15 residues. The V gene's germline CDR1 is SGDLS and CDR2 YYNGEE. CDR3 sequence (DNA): TGTGCCAGCAGCGTAGGGGGGGCGGGAGCAGAGACCCAGTACTTC. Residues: CASSVGGAGAETQYF. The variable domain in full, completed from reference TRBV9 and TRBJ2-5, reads DSGVTQTPKHLITATGQRVTLRCSPRSGDLSVYWYQQSLDQGLQFLIQYYNGEERAKGNILERFSAQQFPDLHSELNLSSLELGDSALYFCASSVGGAGAETQYFGPGTRLLVL.

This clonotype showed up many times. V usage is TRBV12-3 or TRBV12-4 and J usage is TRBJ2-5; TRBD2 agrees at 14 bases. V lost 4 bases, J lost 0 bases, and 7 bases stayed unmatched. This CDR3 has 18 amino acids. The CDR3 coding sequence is TGTGCCAGCAGTTCGGGACTAGCGGGAGTTGGTAACCAAGAGACCCAGTACTTC. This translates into CASSSGLAGVGNQETQYF.

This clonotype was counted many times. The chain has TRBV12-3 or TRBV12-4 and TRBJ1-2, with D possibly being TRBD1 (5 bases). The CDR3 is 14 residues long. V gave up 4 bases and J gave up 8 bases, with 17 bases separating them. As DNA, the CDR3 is TGTGCCAGCAGTTCAAGAAGGGGAGTTGGGGGCTACACCTTC. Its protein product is CASSSRRGVGGYTF.

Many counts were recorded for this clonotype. The CDR3 nucleotides read TGTGCCACCAAGGACGGATCGGGACCGGGCTCTGGAAACACCATATATTTT. This encodes CATKDGSGPGSGNTIYF. V usage is TRBV24-1 and J usage is TRBJ1-3; tentatively, D is TRBD1 (5 bases). The CDR3 totals 17 residues. Germline values: CDR1 KGHDR, CDR2 SFDVKD. With 8 bases removed from V and 0 bases from J, the gap between germline ends came to 19 bases.

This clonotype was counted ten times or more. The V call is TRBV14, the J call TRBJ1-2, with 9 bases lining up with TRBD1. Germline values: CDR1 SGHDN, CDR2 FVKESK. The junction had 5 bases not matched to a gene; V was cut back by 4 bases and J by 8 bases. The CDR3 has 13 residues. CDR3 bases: TGTGCCAGCAGCCGCTTGACAGGGGGAGGCTACACCTTC. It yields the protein CASSRLTGGGYTF.

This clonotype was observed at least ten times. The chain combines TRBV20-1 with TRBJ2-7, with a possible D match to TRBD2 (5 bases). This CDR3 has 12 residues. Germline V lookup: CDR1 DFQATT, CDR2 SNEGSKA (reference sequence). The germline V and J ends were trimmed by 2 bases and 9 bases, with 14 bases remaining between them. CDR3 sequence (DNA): TGCAGTGCTAGACAATCCGGGAATTCGCAGTACTTC. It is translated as CSARQSGNSQYF.

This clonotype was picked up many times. The CDR3 DNA follows: TGTGCCAGCTCCACGACAGGTATCTCGACTGGGGCCAACGTCCTGACTTTC. It is translated as CASSTTGISTGANVLTF. The chain has TRBV12-3 or TRBV12-4 and TRBJ2-6; a possible D gene is TRBD1 (6 bases). V lost 8 bases and J 2 bases, leaving 19 bases between the germline ends. The CDR3 has 17 residues.

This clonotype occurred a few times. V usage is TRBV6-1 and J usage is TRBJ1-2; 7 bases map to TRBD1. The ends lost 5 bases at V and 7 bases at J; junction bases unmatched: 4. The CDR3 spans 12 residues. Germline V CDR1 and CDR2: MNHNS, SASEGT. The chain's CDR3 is CASSPGQVGYTF. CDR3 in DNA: TGTGCCAGCAGTCCCGGACAGGTTGGCTACACCTTC.

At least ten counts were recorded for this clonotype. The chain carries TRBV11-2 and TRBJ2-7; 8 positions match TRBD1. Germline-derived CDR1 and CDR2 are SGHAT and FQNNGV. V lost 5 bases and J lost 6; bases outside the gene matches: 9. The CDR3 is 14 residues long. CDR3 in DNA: TGTGCCAGCAGCGCGCCGGGACAGGAGACCGAGCAGTACTTC. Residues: CASSAPGQETEQYF.

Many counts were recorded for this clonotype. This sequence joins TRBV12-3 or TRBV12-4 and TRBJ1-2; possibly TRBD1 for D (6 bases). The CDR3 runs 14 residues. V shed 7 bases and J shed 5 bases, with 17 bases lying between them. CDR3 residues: CASTAMGQGYGYTF. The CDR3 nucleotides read TGTGCCAGCACCGCTATGGGACAAGGATATGGCTACACCTTC.

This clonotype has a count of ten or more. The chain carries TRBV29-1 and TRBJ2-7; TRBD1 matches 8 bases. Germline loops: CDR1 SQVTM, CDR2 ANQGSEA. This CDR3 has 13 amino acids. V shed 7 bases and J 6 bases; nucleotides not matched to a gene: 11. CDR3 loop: CSAIRQGTSEQYF. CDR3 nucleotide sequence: TGCAGCGCCATTCGACAGGGGACGTCCGAGCAGTACTTC.

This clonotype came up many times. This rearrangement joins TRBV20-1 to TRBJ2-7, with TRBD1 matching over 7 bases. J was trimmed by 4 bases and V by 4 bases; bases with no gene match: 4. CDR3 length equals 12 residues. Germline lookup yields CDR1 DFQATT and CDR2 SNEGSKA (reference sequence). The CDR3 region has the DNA TGCAGTGCTATAGACAGGGTGTACGAGCAGTACTTC. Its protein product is CSAIDRVYEQYF.

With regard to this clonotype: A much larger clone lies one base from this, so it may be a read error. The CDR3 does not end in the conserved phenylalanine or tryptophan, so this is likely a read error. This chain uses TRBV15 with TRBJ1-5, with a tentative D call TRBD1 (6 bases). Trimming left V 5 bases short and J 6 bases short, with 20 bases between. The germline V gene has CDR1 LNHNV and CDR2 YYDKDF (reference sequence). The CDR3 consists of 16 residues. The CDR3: CATSFGGVGGVQPQHL. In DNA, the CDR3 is TGTGCCACCAGCTTTGGGGGAGTGGGGGGCGTTCAGCCCCAGCATTTG.

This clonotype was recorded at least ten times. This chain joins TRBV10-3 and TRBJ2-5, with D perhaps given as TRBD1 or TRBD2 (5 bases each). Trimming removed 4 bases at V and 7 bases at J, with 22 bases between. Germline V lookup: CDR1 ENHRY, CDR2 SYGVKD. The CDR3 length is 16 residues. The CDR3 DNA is TGTGCCATCAGTGCGGGGCGTCGAACGACTGAAGGGACCCAGTACTTC. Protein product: CAISAGRRTTEGTQYF.

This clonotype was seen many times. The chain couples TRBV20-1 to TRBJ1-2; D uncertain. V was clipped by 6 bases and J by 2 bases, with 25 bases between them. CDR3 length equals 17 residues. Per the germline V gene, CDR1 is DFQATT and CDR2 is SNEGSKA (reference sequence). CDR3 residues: CSALPISIGIPNYGYTF. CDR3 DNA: TGCAGTGCGCTACCCATATCTATCGGGATTCCGAACTATGGCTACACCTTC.

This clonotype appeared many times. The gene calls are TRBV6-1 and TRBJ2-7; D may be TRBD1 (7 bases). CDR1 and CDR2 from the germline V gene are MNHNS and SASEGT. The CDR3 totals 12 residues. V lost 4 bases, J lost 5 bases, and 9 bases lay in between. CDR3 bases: TGTGCCAGCAGTGTCAGGGGGGACGAGCAGTACTTC. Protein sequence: CASSVRGDEQYF.

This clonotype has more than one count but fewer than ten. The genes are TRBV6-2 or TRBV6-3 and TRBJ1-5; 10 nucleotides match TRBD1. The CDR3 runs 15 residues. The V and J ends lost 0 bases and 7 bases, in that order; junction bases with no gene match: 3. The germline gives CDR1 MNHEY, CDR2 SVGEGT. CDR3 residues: CASSYSGQGWQPQHF. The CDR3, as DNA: TGTGCCAGCAGTTACTCGGGACAGGGGTGGCAGCCCCAGCATTTT.

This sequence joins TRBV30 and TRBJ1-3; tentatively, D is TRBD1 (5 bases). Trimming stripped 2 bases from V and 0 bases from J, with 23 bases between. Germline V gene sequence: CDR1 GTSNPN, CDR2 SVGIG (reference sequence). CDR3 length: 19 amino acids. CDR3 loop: CAWSLGVGGFSSSGNTIYF. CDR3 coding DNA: TGTGCCTGGAGTCTCGGGGTGGGGGGATTTTCAAGCTCTGGAAACACCATATATTTT.